The next 26 T cell receptor beta chains were all read from a single sample in a study of cytomegalovirus exposure and HLA in healthy donors. A multiplex PCR was run with 60 Vbeta primers and 13 Jbeta primers. Some clones are missing from TCRdb's copy, which holds only in-frame ones; the method was immunoSEQ multiplex PCR. The repertoire consists of about 150,000 clones, with around 74% occurring once and the leading ten covering approximately 6%. Material for sequencing was PBMCs. The receptors stem from a man aged 45-65 years in good health and CMV-seropositive.

V is TRBV6-6 and J is TRBJ2-1; 10 bases line up with TRBD1. Germline CDR1 MNHNY, CDR2 SVGAGI (reference sequence). V was clipped by 5 bases and J by 5 bases; unmatched bases: 6. This CDR3 contains 15 residues. The CDR3 spells CASSRPDRGDNEQFF. In DNA, the CDR3 is TGTGCCAGCAGTCGTCCGGACAGGGGGGACAATGAGCAGTTCTTC.

This clone occurred a few times. V and J are TRBV28 and TRBJ2-7, with unresolved D. Germline assignment: CDR1 MDHEN and CDR2 SYDVKM. Between the trimmed V and J ends, which lost 3 bases and 2 bases, there was a span of 11 bases. This CDR3 is 14 amino acids long. The chain's CDR3 is CASSLWAAAYEQYF. The DNA for the CDR3 is TGTGCCAGCAGTTTGTGGGCAGCAGCCTACGAGCAGTACTTC.

This clone turned up a few times. The V call is TRBV28, the J call TRBJ2-7, with 7 bases matching TRBD1. The ends lost 6 bases at V and 0 bases at J; junction bases unmatched: 8. The germline CDR1 and CDR2 sequences are MDHEN and SYDVKM. The CDR3 has 15 residues. The CDR3 coding sequence is TGTGCCAGCAGGGCTGGGACAGCGAGCTCCTACGAGCAGTACTTC. As protein: CASRAGTASSYEQYF.

The CDR3 DNA follows: TGTGCCAGCAGGCAGACTCGACTGATCAAGCGGGATACGCAGTATTTT. This sequence encodes CASRQTRLIKRDTQYF. The V call is TRBV11-2, the J call TRBJ2-3, with a tentative D call TRBD2 (5 bases). CDR1 is SGHAT and CDR2 is FQNNGV in the germline V gene. CDR3 size: 16 residues. Trimming stripped 6 bases from V and 6 bases from J, with 22 bases between.

This clone came up once. This chain joins TRBV14 and TRBJ1-6; maybe TRBD1 (5 bases). The CDR3 is made up of 13 amino acids. V was pared by 2 bases and J by 9 bases, with 8 bases between. Per the germline V gene, CDR1 is SGHDN and CDR2 is FVKESK. The CDR3 DNA sequence: TGTGCCAGCAGCCAACAGGGATTTTCACCCCTCCACTTT. Translating it yields CASSQQGFSPLHF.

The chain couples TRBV6-6 to TRBJ1-5, with 9 positions matching TRBD1. Germline lookup yields CDR1 MNHNY and CDR2 SVGAGI (reference sequence). The CDR3 is made up of 14 amino acids. Trimming took 5 bases from V and 4 from J; bases not matched to a gene: 3. CDR3 residues: CASSRTGVNQPQHF. CDR3 nucleotides: TGTGCCAGCAGTCGGACAGGGGTAAATCAGCCCCAGCATTTT.

V and J are TRBV28 and TRBJ2-7, with 7 positions matching TRBD1. Germline loops: CDR1 MDHEN, CDR2 SYDVKM. V trimming: 5 bases; J trimming: 2 bases; junction bases outside the gene matches: 12. The CDR3 is 16 amino acids. Here the CDR3 DNA reads TGTGCCAGCAGTCAGAGACAGGGACGGGGCACCTACGAGCAGTACTTC. Amino acids: CASSQRQGRGTYEQYF. Full variable domain (remainder filled in from reference TRBV28 and TRBJ2-7): DVKVTQSSRYLVKRTGEKVFLECVQDMDHENMFWYRQDPGLGLRLIYFSYDVKMKEKGDIPEGYSVSREKKERFSLILESASTNQTSMYLCASSQRQGRGTYEQYFGPGTRLTVT.

The V and J genes are TRBV30 and TRBJ2-3, with 7 bases aligning to TRBD2. V was clipped by 2 bases and J by 4 bases; unmatched bases: 6. The CDR3 has 14 residues. Germline CDR1 and CDR2: GTSNPN and SVGIG (reference sequence). The CDR3, as DNA: TGTGCCTGGAGTCAAGGGAGGGTGGCAGATACGCAGTATTTT. It specifies CAWSQGRVADTQYF.

In its sample, this clone was seen a few times. The gene calls are TRBV5-1 and TRBJ2-3; 7 bases are a match to TRBD1. Germline values: CDR1 SGHRS, CDR2 YFSETQ. V was pared by 3 bases and J by 1 base, with 2 bases of the junction left unmatched. The CDR3 has 14 residues. CDR3 nucleotides: TGCGCCAGCAGCTCCGGGACAGGCACAGATACGCAGTATTTT. The encoded protein is CASSSGTGTDTQYF.

The chain couples TRBV10-3 to TRBJ2-2, with TRBD1 matching 7 bases. After removal of 6 bases from V and 1 base from J, the junction contained 2 bases not matched to a gene. This CDR3 has 14 amino acids. Germline V gene data show CDR1 as ENHRY and CDR2 as SYGVKD. CDR3 sequence (DNA): TGTGCCATCAGACGACAGGGGAACACCGGGGAGCTGTTTTTT. This encodes CAIRRQGNTGELFF.

This chain uses TRBV11-3 with TRBJ1-1; tentative D call: TRBD1 (5 bases). Trimming took off 3 bases at V and 2 bases at J, with 10 bases between the two ends. The CDR3 has 14 amino acids. Germline lookup yields CDR1 SGHNT and CDR2 YENEEA. The CDR3 here is CASSLGLHNTEAFF. Here the CDR3 DNA reads TGTGCCAGCAGCTTGGGACTACATAACACTGAAGCTTTCTTT.

This chain links TRBV10-2 with TRBJ1-4; 7 bases are a match to TRBD1. This CDR3 has 12 amino acids. The germline V gene has CDR1 WSHSY and CDR2 SAAADI. The trim removed 6 bases at V and 7 bases at J, leaving 2 bases unmatched. Here the CDR3 reads CASRRDSEKLFF. DNA of the CDR3: TGCGCCAGCAGGAGGGACAGTGAAAAACTGTTTTTT.

The V gene is TRBV9, the J gene TRBJ2-3; D perhaps matches TRBD2 (6 bases). Germline V gene data show CDR1 as SGDLS and CDR2 as YYNGEE. The length of the CDR3 is 15 residues. V was pared by 3 bases and J by 1 base, with 12 bases between. The CDR3 region has the DNA TGTGCCAGCAGCGGCCGATGGGGGGGCACAGATACGCAGTATTTT. It yields the protein CASSGRWGGTDTQYF.

The chain couples TRBV9 to TRBJ1-1, with no clear D. The CDR3 is 13 amino acids. CDR1 and CDR2 from the germline V gene are SGDLS and YYNGEE. With 0 bases removed from V and 3 bases from J, the gap between germline ends came to 6 bases. The CDR3 coding sequence is TGTGCCAGCAGCGTAGACGGGGACACTGAAGCTTTCTTT. Its translation is CASSVDGDTEAFF.

V is TRBV6-4 and J is TRBJ1-2; a possible D gene is TRBD1 (5 bases). V gave up 6 bases and J gave up 4 bases, with 15 bases separating them. Germline CDR1 MRHNA, CDR2 SNTAGT. The CDR3 is 14 amino acids. The CDR3 loop reads CASSPRVGSYGYTF. Here the CDR3 DNA reads TGTGCCAGCAGCCCCAGGGTCGGGAGCTATGGCTACACCTTC.

The chain couples TRBV6-1 to TRBJ2-6; the D is unclear. CDR1 is MNHNS and CDR2 is SASEGT in the germline V gene. The V end was cut by 5 bases, the J end by 12 bases, with 14 bases between. This CDR3 contains 13 residues. The CDR3 loop is CASSPPGTTVLTF. As DNA, the CDR3 is TGTGCCAGCAGTCCCCCGGGTACAACCGTCCTGACTTTC.

The J gene is TRBJ1-5, the V gene TRBV2; D remains ambiguous. From germline, CDR1 is SNHLY and CDR2 FYNNEI. The length of the CDR3 is 14 residues. Trimming pared 4 bases from V and 2 bases from J, leaving 9 bases between. The CDR3 loop is CASSGDFRNQPQHF. The CDR3 bases are TGTGCCAGCAGTGGTGACTTCCGCAATCAGCCCCAGCATTTT.

V and J are TRBV27 and TRBJ2-5, with D perhaps TRBD2 (6 bases). Germline loops: CDR1 MNHEY, CDR2 SMNVEV (reference sequence). The CDR3 has 14 residues. Between the trimmed V and J ends, which lost 6 bases and 4 bases, there was a span of 15 bases. The CDR3 DNA is TGTGCCAGCAGCCCGCGGAGGGCGGGAGAGACCCAGTACTTC. Translating gives CASSPRRAGETQYF.

J is TRBJ1-4 and V is TRBV29-1; D is possibly TRBD1 (5 bases). CDR1 is SQVTM, CDR2 ANQGSEA, per germline. CDR3 length equals 13 residues. V lost 5 bases and J 1 base, leaving 8 bases between the germline ends. CDR3 loop: CSVLGGTNEKLFF. The CDR3 DNA reads TGCAGCGTTCTCGGGGGAACTAATGAAAAACTGTTTTTT.

The chain joins TRBV5-4 to TRBJ2-2, with no clear D. Germline values: CDR1 SGHNT, CDR2 YYREEE (reference sequence). Trimming left V 4 bases short and J 6 bases short, with 10 bases between. CDR3 size: 13 residues. CDR3 in DNA: TGTGCCAGCAGCGTAGTGATTTCCGGGGAGCTGTTTTTT. Amino acid sequence: CASSVVISGELFF.

In this sample, this clone turned up once. V usage is TRBV22-1 and J usage is TRBJ2-5; the table's TRBD1 call for D was not verified on the DNA. TRBV22-1 constitutes a pseudogene. The CDR3 loop spans 17 amino acids. Here the CDR3 DNA reads TGTCCTGGGAGCGCACCGAAAGGACAGGGGGAGGGCAGGACCCAGTACTTC. Encoded protein: CPGSAPKGQGEGRTQYF.

In this sample, this clone turned up a few times. This chain connects TRBV5-4 to TRBJ1-2; D not certain. Germline V gene sequence: CDR1 SGHNT, CDR2 YYREEE (reference sequence). V was pared by 4 bases and J by 5 bases, with 18 bases between. The length of the CDR3 is 15 residues. The CDR3 loop reads CASSEGANFEYGYTF. DNA of the CDR3: TGTGCCAGCAGCGAAGGAGCGAATTTTGAGTATGGCTACACCTTC.

As concerns this clone: This sample includes further DNA sequences coding for the same CDR3. This chain uses TRBV6-1 with TRBJ2-7; 8 bases map to TRBD1. V lost 4 bases and J lost 0; bases outside the gene matches: 2. The CDR3 length is 14 residues. Germline assignment: CDR1 MNHNS and CDR2 SASEGT. CDR3 in amino acids: CASSGTGISYEQYF. The CDR3 coding sequence is TGTGCCAGCAGTGGGACAGGGATCTCCTACGAGCAGTACTTC.

This chain connects TRBV30 to TRBJ1-4; 8 positions match TRBD1. The CDR3 runs 14 residues. Unmatched junction bases numbered 4, after V lost 3 bases and J lost 4 bases. CDR1 and CDR2 (germline): GTSNPN, SVGIG (reference sequence). CDR3 protein: CAWRGDRLNEKLFF. CDR3 coding DNA: TGTGCCTGGAGAGGGGACAGGCTTAATGAAAAACTGTTTTTT.

The rearrangement uses TRBV4-1 and TRBJ1-2, with TRBD1 matching 9 bases. The CDR3 totals 17 residues. CDR1 and CDR2 (germline): MGHRA, YSYEKL. With V trimmed by 3 bases and J by 5 bases, 13 bases remained unmatched. The CDR3 protein is CASSHTEQGAGRYGYTF. The CDR3 DNA sequence: TGCGCCAGCAGCCATACTGAACAGGGGGCAGGGAGGTATGGCTACACCTTC.

The chain recombines TRBV5-6 with TRBJ2-3; 8 nucleotides align to TRBD1. Losses at the gene ends were 0 bases for V and 2 bases for J; bases not matched to a gene: 14. Germline V lookup: CDR1 SGHDT, CDR2 YYEEEE. The length of the CDR3 is 19 residues. This CDR3 is CASSLVWAGGNSNTDTQYF. DNA for the CDR3: TGTGCCAGCAGCTTGGTATGGGCAGGGGGCAACTCTAACACAGATACGCAGTATTTT.